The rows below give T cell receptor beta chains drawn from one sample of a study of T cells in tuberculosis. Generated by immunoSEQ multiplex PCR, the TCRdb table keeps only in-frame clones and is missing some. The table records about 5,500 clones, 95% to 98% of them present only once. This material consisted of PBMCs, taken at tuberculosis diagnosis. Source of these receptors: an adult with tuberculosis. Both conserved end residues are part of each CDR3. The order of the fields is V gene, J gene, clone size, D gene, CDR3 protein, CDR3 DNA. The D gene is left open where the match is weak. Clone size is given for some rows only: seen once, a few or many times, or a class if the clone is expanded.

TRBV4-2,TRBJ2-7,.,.,CASGELSSYEQYF,TGTGCCAGCGGAGAACTAAGCTCCTACGAGCAGTACTTC
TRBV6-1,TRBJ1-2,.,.,CASSLDRTNYGYTF,TGTGCCAGCTCCTTAGACAGGACTAACTATGGCTACACCTTC
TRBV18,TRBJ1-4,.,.,CASSPTATNEKLFF,TGTGCCAGCTCACCGACAGCGACTAATGAAAAACTGTTTTTT
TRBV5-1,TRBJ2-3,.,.,CASSLFGGDTQYF,TGCGCCAGCAGCTTGTTCGGGGGAGATACGCAGTATTTT
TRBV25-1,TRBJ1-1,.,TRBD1,CASSGTLGQGRPYTEAFF,TGTGCCAGCAGTGGGACCCTGGGACAGGGAAGACCATACACTGAAGCTTTCTTT
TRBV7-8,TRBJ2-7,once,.,CASSLRSGSFYEQYF,TGTGCCAGCAGCTTGAGGAGCGGATCCTTTTACGAGCAGTACTTC
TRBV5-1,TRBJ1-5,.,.,CASSPQGRSNQPQHF,TGCGCCAGCAGCCCGCAGGGCCGCTCCAATCAGCCCCAGCATTTT
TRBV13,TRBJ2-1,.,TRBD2,CASSVGGDPWDEQFF,TGTGCCAGCAGCGTCGGGGGGGACCCGTGGGATGAGCAGTTCTTC
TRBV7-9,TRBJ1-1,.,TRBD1,CASSSTGQGEAFF,TGTGCCAGCAGCTCTACCGGACAGGGGGAAGCTTTCTTT
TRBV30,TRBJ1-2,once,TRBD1,CAWSGDRSYGYTF,TGTGCCTGGAGTGGGGACAGGTCCTATGGCTACACCTTC
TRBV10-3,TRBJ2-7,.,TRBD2,CAISEGPPTSGSSYEQYF,TGTGCCATCAGTGAGGGGCCCCCTACTAGCGGGAGCTCCTACGAGCAGTACTTC
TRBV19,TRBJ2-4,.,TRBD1,CASSMTGMVNIQYF,TGTGCCAGTAGTATGACAGGGATGGTGAACATTCAGTACTTC
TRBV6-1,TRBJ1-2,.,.,CASSVGSVSYTF,TGTGCCAGCAGTGTAGGGAGTGTGAGCTACACCTTC